This T cell receptor (beta chain) came from a study of blood T cells in healthy people across ages. Primed by a sample-barcoded 5' primer and a J-beta primer mix, a second PCR proceeded for about 6 to 11 cycles. TCRdb analysed the 5' RACE reads with MiXCR anew, one entry per CDR3 protein. The sample holds over 1,500,000 distinct CDR3 sequences, around 42% seen once. V shed 1 base and J shed 13 bases, with 26 bases lying between them. The CDR3 has 17 residues. The germline V gene has CDR1 LNHDA and CDR2 SQIVND (reference sequence). The sequenced material came from blood. The receptor was isolated from a human donor in good health. This chain uses TRBV19 with TRBJ2-4, with a weak D call TRBD1 (6 bases). CDR3 DNA: TGTGCCAGTAGTATAGGTACCCCGCAACAGGGCGCCTACAAGCAGTACTTC. Translating gives CASSIGTPQQGAYKQYF. Variable domain in full (rest from reference TRBV19 and TRBJ2-4): DGGITQSPKYLFRKEGQNVTLSCEQNLNHDAMYWYRQDPGQGLRLIYYSQIVNDFQKGDIAEGYSVSREKKESFPLTVTSAQKNPTAFYLCASSIGTPQQGAYKQYFGAGTRLSVL.